The 27 T cell receptor beta chains below all came from one sample that was sequenced in a study of shared clonotypes between healthy human individuals. The protocol was immunoSEQ multiplex PCR, while the TCRdb copy is restricted to in-frame clones and leaves out a portion. The table includes 800,000 or so clones, approximately 96% detected once. It was CD45RO-negative cells, positively selected for CCR7, that made up naive CD8 cells, with terminally differentiated effector memory CD45RA+ cells excluded. Sequenced input: naive CD8+ T cells sorted from blood. Receptors originate from a man aged 25 to 40 in good health.

The chain recombines TRBV19 with TRBJ2-1; 7 bases are shared with TRBD2. This CDR3 has 16 amino acids. In germline, CDR1 is LNHDA, CDR2 SQIVND (reference sequence). The V segment lost 0 bases and the J segment 2 bases; nucleotides outside the gene matches: 4. This CDR3 is CASSIDSGFAYNEQFF. The DNA for the CDR3 is TGTGCCAGTAGTATAGATAGCGGGTTTGCCTACAATGAGCAGTTCTTC.

The J gene is TRBJ2-7, the V gene TRBV5-6; 9 bases are a match to TRBD1. Germline V gene data show CDR1 as SGHDT and CDR2 as YYEEEE. Germline trimming cut 4 bases from V and 1 base from J; bases unmatched to any gene: 9. The CDR3 loop spans 16 amino acids. CDR3 residues: CASSGGYRGRSYEQYF. In DNA form, the CDR3 reads TGTGCCAGCAGCGGAGGATACAGGGGGCGGTCCTACGAGCAGTACTTC. The full variable domain, with the rest looked up from reference TRBV5-6 and TRBJ2-7, is DAGVTQSPTHLIKTRGQQVTLRCSPKSGHDTVSWYQQALGQGPQFIFQYYEEEERQRGNFPDRFSGHQFPNYSSELNVNALLLGDSALYLCASSGGYRGRSYEQYFGPGTRLTVT.

DNA for the CDR3: TGTGCCATCAGTGGGGAGCACAGGGCCTACGAGCAGTACTTC. As protein: CAISGEHRAYEQYF. This chain links TRBV10-3 with TRBJ2-7; D perhaps matches TRBD1 (6 bases). CDR3 size: 14 residues. Germline loops: CDR1 ENHRY, CDR2 SYGVKD. Trimming left V 4 bases short and J 2 bases short, with 12 bases between.

This chain links TRBV5-6 with TRBJ2-1, with unresolved D. Germline V lookup: CDR1 SGHDT, CDR2 YYEEEE. CDR3 length equals 14 residues. The V and J ends lost 2 bases and 5 bases respectively, with 11 bases between them. The CDR3 coding sequence is TGTGCCAGCAGCTTAAGAGCGAGGAACAATGAGCAGTTCTTC. Translated, it gives CASSLRARNNEQFF. The variable domain in full, completed from reference TRBV5-6 and TRBJ2-1, reads DAGVTQSPTHLIKTRGQQVTLRCSPKSGHDTVSWYQQALGQGPQFIFQYYEEEERQRGNFPDRFSGHQFPNYSSELNVNALLLGDSALYLCASSLRARNNEQFFGPGTRLTVL.

This clone was recorded a few times. CDR3 amino acids: CASSQRQSYEQYF. CDR3 coding DNA: TGCGCCAGCAGCCAAAGACAGTCCTACGAGCAGTACTTC. This chain connects TRBV4-1 to TRBJ2-7, with D maybe TRBD1 (5 bases). The CDR3 covers 13 residues. Germline assignment: CDR1 MGHRA and CDR2 YSYEKL. V was trimmed by 2 bases and J by 1 base, leaving 6 bases between them.

This clone was recorded once. The chain carries TRBV7-9 and TRBJ2-7; 9 bases are a match to TRBD1. Germline lookup yields CDR1 SEHNR and CDR2 FQNEAQ (reference sequence). V lost 8 bases to trimming and J lost 2 bases; unmatched junction nucleotides: 7. The CDR3 spans 14 residues. CDR3 in DNA: TGTGCCAGCCGTCCGGGACAGGGAGCCTACGAGCAGTACTTC. Protein product: CASRPGQGAYEQYF. Full variable domain (remainder filled in from reference TRBV7-9 and TRBJ2-7): DTGVSQNPRHKITKRGQNVTFRCDPISEHNRLYWYRQTLGQGPEFLTYFQNEAQLEKSRLLSDRFSAERPKGSFSTLEIQRTEQGDSAMYLCASRPGQGAYEQYFGPGTRLTVT.

This clone was detected a few times. The rearrangement links TRBV10-1 to TRBJ2-3; the match to TRBD2 covers 12 bases. The CDR3 covers 20 residues. Germline-derived CDR1 and CDR2 are WNHNN and SYGVQD (reference sequence). Germline trimming cut 2 bases from V and 1 base from J; bases unmatched to any gene: 13. Written as DNA, the CDR3 is TGCGCCAGCAGTGAGCAGGCTAGCGGGAGGGCTTTGGTTTGCACAGATACGCAGTATTTT. This sequence encodes CASSEQASGRALVCTDTQYF.

The chain links TRBV10-3 to TRBJ2-7; tentative D call: TRBD1 (6 bases). Trimming left V 8 bases short and J 0 bases short, with 11 bases between. The CDR3 is 13 residues long. Germline lookup yields CDR1 ENHRY and CDR2 SYGVKD. The CDR3 reads CAIGNRDSYEQYF. The CDR3 DNA follows: TGTGCCATCGGAAACAGGGACTCCTACGAGCAGTACTTC.

The chain links TRBV15 to TRBJ2-1, with 10 bases identical to TRBD2. The V segment lost 5 bases and the J segment 9 bases; nucleotides outside the gene matches: 10. CDR1 is LNHNV and CDR2 is YYDKDF in the germline V gene (reference sequence). The length of the CDR3 is 15 residues. The CDR3 loop is CATSSTSGYFSEQFF. The DNA for the CDR3 is TGTGCCACCAGCTCGACTAGCGGGTATTTTAGTGAGCAGTTCTTC.

CDR3 in amino acids: CASSYSAGGELEQFF. The CDR3 coding sequence is TGTGCCAGCAGTTACTCGGCGGGAGGAGAACTTGAGCAGTTCTTC. This rearrangement joins TRBV6-5 to TRBJ2-1; 8 bases map to TRBD2. The germline gives CDR1 MNHEY, CDR2 SVGAGI. V lost 0 bases, J lost 9 bases, and 7 bases stayed unmatched. This CDR3 region has 15 residues.

This rearrangement joins TRBV27 to TRBJ1-2, with D possibly matching TRBD1 (5 bases). Trimming left V 8 bases short and J 3 bases short, with 16 bases between. Germline V gene lookup returns CDR1 MNHEY and CDR2 SMNVEV (reference sequence). The CDR3 totals 14 residues. In nucleotides, the CDR3 is TGTGCCAGCGGCCCTAGGGGCTGGGACTATGGCTACACCTTC. Encoded protein: CASGPRGWDYGYTF.

The chain is built from TRBV6-5 and TRBJ2-5; the D gene is possibly TRBD2 (7 bases). The CDR3 runs to 14 residues. CDR1 MNHEY and CDR2 SVGAGI come from the germline V gene. V shed 2 bases and J shed 5 bases, with 12 bases lying between them. The CDR3 region is CASSYAGGQETQYF. The DNA for the CDR3 is TGTGCCAGCAGTTACGCCGGGGGGCAGGAGACCCAGTACTTC.

The CDR3 region has the DNA TGTGCCAGCGGAGGGGAGACTAGCGGGTCCAATGAGCAGTTCTTC. The encoded protein is CASGGETSGSNEQFF. V usage is TRBV7-9 and J usage is TRBJ2-1, with 10 bases matching TRBD2. The CDR3 contains 15 residues. Losses at the gene ends were 8 bases for V and 6 bases for J; bases not matched to a gene: 10. Germline lookup yields CDR1 SEHNR and CDR2 FQNEAQ (reference sequence).

The chain links TRBV7-6 to TRBJ2-1, with TRBD1 identical over 10 bases. Germline CDR1 SGHVS, CDR2 FNYEAQ. Trimming removed 1 base from V and 9 bases from J; junction bases left unmatched: 12. There are 17 residues in the CDR3. This chain's CDR3 is CASSLDPGTGAFGEQFF. The CDR3 DNA is TGTGCCAGCAGCTTAGATCCCGGGACAGGGGCGTTCGGTGAGCAGTTCTTC.

The rearrangement links TRBV19 to TRBJ2-5; TRBD2 agrees at 14 bases. Germline CDR1 LNHDA, CDR2 SQIVND (reference sequence). The trim removed 5 bases at V and 7 bases at J, leaving 12 bases unmatched. The CDR3 covers 17 residues. The CDR3 DNA reads TGTGCCAGTAGTTCTGGACTAGCGGGAGGTCAGTTTGGGACCCAGTACTTC. Its translation: CASSSGLAGGQFGTQYF.

The chain employs TRBV7-9 and TRBJ2-1, with 9 bases lining up with TRBD2. This CDR3 is built from 19 residues. Germline V gene lookup returns CDR1 SEHNR and CDR2 FQNEAQ (reference sequence). V shed 5 bases, J shed 1 base, and the junction held 15 bases outside the gene matches. The CDR3 reads CASSPGPLTSGDSYNEQFF. In nucleotides, the CDR3 is TGTGCCAGCAGCCCCGGTCCGTTGACTAGCGGTGATTCCTACAATGAGCAGTTCTTC. Supplemented by reference TRBV7-9 and TRBJ2-1, the full variable domain reads DTGVSQNPRHKITKRGQNVTFRCDPISEHNRLYWYRQTLGQGPEFLTYFQNEAQLEKSRLLSDRFSAERPKGSFSTLEIQRTEQGDSAMYLCASSPGPLTSGDSYNEQFFGPGTRLTVL.

The chain carries TRBV5-6 and TRBJ2-5; D gene ambiguous. CDR3 length: 14 amino acids. The germline V gene encodes CDR1 SGHDT and CDR2 YYEEEE. The V end was cut by 4 bases, the J end by 5 bases, with 15 bases between. CDR3 residues: CASSDITEAETQYF. The CDR3 nucleotides read TGTGCCAGCAGCGATATTACAGAGGCGGAGACCCAGTACTTC.

The gene calls are TRBV11-2 and TRBJ2-1; D is unclear. The V end was cut by 4 bases, the J end by 8 bases, with 12 bases between. CDR3 length: 13 amino acids. Germline V gene sequence: CDR1 SGHAT, CDR2 FQNNGV. The CDR3: CASSSPRMDEQFF. The DNA for the CDR3 is TGTGCCAGCAGCTCCCCCCGCATGGATGAGCAGTTCTTC.

The chain carries TRBV9 and TRBJ2-7, with TRBD2 as a possible D gene (6 bases). Germline CDR1 SGDLS, CDR2 YYNGEE. Trimming shortened V by 3 bases and J by 5 bases, and 12 bases separated the two germline ends. The CDR3 has 13 residues. The CDR3 sequence: CASSARDWDEQYF. CDR3 nucleotide sequence: TGTGCCAGCAGCGCCCGGGACTGGGACGAGCAGTACTTC.

This clone has more than one count but fewer than ten. V usage is TRBV28 and J usage is TRBJ2-3; TRBD2 agrees at 12 bases. The V gene's germline CDR1 is MDHEN and CDR2 SYDVKM. Trimming at V came to 7 bases and at J to 4 bases, leaving 9 bases not matched to a gene. The CDR3 is 16 amino acids. The CDR3 coding sequence is TGTGCCAGCAAGCCTAGCGGGAGGGCCATTGCAGATACGCAGTATTTT. It codes for CASKPSGRAIADTQYF. Full variable domain (rest looked up from reference TRBV28 and TRBJ2-3): DVKVTQSSRYLVKRTGEKVFLECVQDMDHENMFWYRQDPGLGLRLIYFSYDVKMKEKGDIPEGYSVSREKKERFSLILESASTNQTSMYLCASKPSGRAIADTQYFGPGTRLTVL.

The J gene is TRBJ2-5, the V gene TRBV27; D is unclear. Trimming stripped 6 bases from V and 5 bases from J, with 13 bases between. The length of the CDR3 is 13 residues. Germline V gene data show CDR1 as MNHEY and CDR2 as SMNVEV (reference sequence). In DNA, the CDR3 is TGTGCCAGCAGCTCGGCGCCATGGGAGACCCAGTACTTC. This encodes CASSSAPWETQYF.

The chain uses TRBV11-2 and TRBJ1-5; D is perhaps TRBD1 (5 bases). CDR3 length: 15 residues. CDR1 and CDR2 (germline): SGHAT, FQNNGV. Trimming cost V 1 base and J 6 bases, with 13 bases left between them. The CDR3 reads CASSLGGQGSQPQHF. The CDR3 DNA follows: TGTGCCAGCAGCTTAGGAGGGCAGGGAAGTCAGCCCCAGCATTTT.

This rearrangement joins TRBV11-2 to TRBJ2-2; D might be TRBD1 (6 bases). V lost 3 bases, J lost 3 bases, and 20 bases lay in between. The CDR3 covers 18 residues. Germline CDR1 is SGHAT and CDR2 is FQNNGV. The CDR3 nucleotides are TGTGCCAGCAGCTTGGTCCCCGACAGGCCTAGAGACACCGGGGAGCTGTTTTTT. Translating it yields CASSLVPDRPRDTGELFF.

The CDR3 DNA is TGTGCCAGCAGCCTACCCGGGACTAGGGGGGACATTCAGTACTTC. Its protein product is CASSLPGTRGDIQYF. This chain joins TRBV7-8 and TRBJ2-4, with 8 bases identical to TRBD2. CDR1 SGHVS and CDR2 FQNEAQ come from the germline V gene. CDR3 length: 15 residues. V lost 5 bases to trimming and J lost 8 bases; unmatched junction nucleotides: 11.

This rearrangement joins TRBV4-1 to TRBJ2-7; D gene uncertain. The CDR3 runs to 15 residues. Trimming left V 5 bases short and J 0 bases short, with 14 bases between. Germline-derived CDR1 and CDR2 are MGHRA and YSYEKL. The chain's CDR3 is CASSASSASSYEQYF. The CDR3 nucleotides are TGCGCCAGCAGCGCCTCGTCGGCCAGCTCCTACGAGCAGTACTTC.

The chain has TRBV5-5 and TRBJ2-1; 10 bases match TRBD1. V lost 4 bases to trimming and J lost 8 bases; unmatched junction nucleotides: 3. This CDR3 has 13 amino acids. Germline CDR1 is SGHKS and CDR2 is YYEKEE (reference sequence). CDR3 sequence (DNA): TGTGCCAGCAGCATGGACAGGGGGGATGAGCAGTTCTTC. Translating gives CASSMDRGDEQFF.

The chain combines TRBV7-9 with TRBJ2-3; 7 bases agree with TRBD2. CDR1 is SEHNR and CDR2 is FQNEAQ in the germline V gene (reference sequence). The CDR3 is 15 amino acids. V lost 3 bases, J lost 6 bases, and 9 bases stayed unmatched. DNA of the CDR3: TGTGCCAGCAGCTTGTACGGGAGGCCCGCGGATACGCAGTATTTT. This encodes CASSLYGRPADTQYF.